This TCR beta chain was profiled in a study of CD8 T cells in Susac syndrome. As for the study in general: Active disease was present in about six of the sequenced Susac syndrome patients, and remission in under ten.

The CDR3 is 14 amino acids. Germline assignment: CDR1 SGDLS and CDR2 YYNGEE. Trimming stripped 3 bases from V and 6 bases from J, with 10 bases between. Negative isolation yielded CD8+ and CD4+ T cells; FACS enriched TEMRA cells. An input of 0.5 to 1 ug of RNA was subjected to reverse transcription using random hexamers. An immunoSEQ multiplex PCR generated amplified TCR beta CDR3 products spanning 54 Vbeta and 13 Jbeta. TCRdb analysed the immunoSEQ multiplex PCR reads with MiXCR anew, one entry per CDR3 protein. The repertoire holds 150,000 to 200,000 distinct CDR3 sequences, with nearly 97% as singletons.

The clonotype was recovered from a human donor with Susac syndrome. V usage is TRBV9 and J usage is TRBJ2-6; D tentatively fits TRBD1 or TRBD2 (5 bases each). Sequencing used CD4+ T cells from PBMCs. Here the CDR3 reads CASSEGPVANVLTF. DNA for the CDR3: TGTGCCAGCAGCGAGGGACCGGTGGCCAACGTCCTGACTTTC.